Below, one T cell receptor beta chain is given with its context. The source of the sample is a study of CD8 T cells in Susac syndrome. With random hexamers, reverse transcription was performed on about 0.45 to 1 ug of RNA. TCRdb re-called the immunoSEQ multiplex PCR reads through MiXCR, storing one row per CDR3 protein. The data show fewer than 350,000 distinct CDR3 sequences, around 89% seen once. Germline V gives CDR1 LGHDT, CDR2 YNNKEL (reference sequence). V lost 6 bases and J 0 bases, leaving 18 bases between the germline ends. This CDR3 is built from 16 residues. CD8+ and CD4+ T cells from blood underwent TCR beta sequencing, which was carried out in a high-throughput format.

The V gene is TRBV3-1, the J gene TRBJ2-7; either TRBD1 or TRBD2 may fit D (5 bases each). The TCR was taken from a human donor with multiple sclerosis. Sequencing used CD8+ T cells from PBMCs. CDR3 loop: CASRKGVRESSYEQYF. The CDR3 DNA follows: TGTGCCAGCAGAAAAGGGGTGAGGGAAAGCTCCTACGAGCAGTACTTC.